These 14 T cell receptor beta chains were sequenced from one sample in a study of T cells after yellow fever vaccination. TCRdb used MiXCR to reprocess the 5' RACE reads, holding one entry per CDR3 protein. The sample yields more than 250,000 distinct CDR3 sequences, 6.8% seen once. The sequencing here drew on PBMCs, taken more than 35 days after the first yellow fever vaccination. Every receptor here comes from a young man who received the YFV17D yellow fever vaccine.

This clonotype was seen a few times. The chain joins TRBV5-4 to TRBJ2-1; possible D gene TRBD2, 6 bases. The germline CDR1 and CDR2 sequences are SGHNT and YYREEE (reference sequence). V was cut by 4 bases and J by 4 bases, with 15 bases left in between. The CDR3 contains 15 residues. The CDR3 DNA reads TGTGCCAGCAGCGGGGTCGGGGGATCATACAATGAGCAGTTCTTC. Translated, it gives CASSGVGGSYNEQFF.

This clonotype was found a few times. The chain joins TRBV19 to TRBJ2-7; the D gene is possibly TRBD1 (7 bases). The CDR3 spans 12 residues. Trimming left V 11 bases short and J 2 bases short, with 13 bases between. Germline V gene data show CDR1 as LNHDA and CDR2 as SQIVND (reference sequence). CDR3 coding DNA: TGTGCCGATCCAGGGGGGCCCTACGAGCAGTACTTC. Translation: CADPGGPYEQYF.

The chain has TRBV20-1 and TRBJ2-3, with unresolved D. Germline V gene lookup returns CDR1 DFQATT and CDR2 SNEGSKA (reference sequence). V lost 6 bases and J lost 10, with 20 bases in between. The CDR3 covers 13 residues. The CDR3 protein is CSAAEEPTHAQYF. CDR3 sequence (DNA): TGCAGTGCCGCCGAAGAGCCAACCCACGCGCAGTATTTT.

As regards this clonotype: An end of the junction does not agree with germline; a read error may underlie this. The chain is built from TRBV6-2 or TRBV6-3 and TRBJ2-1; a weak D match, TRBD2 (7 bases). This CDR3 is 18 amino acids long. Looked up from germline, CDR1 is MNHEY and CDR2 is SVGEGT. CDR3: CAPTHWGGPTGTYNKQFF. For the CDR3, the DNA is TGTGCCCCCACCCACTGGGGGGGCCCGACTGGCACCTACAATAAGCAGTTCTTC.

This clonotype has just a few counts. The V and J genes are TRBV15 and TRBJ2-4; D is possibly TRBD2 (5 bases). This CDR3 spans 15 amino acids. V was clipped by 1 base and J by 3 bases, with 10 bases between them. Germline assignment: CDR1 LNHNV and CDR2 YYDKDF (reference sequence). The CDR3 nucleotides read TGTGCCACCAGCAGAGTCGGTAGCGACAAAAACATTCAGTACTTC. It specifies CATSRVGSDKNIQYF.

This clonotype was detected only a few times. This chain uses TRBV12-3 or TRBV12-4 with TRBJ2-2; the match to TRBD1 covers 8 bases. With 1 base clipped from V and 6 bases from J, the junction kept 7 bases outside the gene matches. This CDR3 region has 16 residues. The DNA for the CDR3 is TGTGCCAGCAGTTTAGGTACTGGCAGGGGGCCCGGGGAGCTGTTTTTT. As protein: CASSLGTGRGPGELFF.

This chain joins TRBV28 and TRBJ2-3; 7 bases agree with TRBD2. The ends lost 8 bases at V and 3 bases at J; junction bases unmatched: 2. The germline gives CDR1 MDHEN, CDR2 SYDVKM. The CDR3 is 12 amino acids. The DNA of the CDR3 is TGTGCCAGCGGGGGGGTAACAGATACGCAGTATTTT. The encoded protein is CASGGVTDTQYF.

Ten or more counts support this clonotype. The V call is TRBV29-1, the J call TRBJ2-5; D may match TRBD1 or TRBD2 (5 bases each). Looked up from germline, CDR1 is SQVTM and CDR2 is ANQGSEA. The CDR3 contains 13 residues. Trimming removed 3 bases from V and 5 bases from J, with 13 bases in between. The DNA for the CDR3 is TGCAGCGTTGACCCCGGGGCGAGGGAGACCCAGTACTTC. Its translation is CSVDPGARETQYF.

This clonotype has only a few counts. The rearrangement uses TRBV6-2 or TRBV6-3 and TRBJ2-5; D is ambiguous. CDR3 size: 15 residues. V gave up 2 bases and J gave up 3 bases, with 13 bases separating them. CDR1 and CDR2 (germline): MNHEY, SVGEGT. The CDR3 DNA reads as TGTGCCAGCAGTTACCAGAGAGGCGAAAAAGAGACCCAGTACTTC. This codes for CASSYQRGEKETQYF.

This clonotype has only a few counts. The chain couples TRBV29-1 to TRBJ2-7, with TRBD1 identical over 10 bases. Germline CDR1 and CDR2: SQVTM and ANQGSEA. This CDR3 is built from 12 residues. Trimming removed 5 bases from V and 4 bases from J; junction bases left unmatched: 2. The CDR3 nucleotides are TGCAGCGTTCGGACAGGGGGGTACGAGCAGTACTTC. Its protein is CSVRTGGYEQYF.

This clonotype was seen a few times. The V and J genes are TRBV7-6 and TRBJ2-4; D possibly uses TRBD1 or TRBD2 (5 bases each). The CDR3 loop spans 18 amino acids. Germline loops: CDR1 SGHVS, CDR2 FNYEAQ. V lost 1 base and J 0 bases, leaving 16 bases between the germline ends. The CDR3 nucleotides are TGTGCCAGCAGCTTAGATACAGGCCAAGGACTAGCCAAAAACATTCAGTACTTC. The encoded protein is CASSLDTGQGLAKNIQYF. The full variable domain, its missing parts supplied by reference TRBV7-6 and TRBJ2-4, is GAGVSQSPRYKVTKRGQDVALRCDPISGHVSLYWYRQALGQGPEFLTYFNYEAQQDKSGLPNDRFSAERPEGSISTLTIQRTEQRDSAMYRCASSLDTGQGLAKNIQYFGAGTRLSVL.

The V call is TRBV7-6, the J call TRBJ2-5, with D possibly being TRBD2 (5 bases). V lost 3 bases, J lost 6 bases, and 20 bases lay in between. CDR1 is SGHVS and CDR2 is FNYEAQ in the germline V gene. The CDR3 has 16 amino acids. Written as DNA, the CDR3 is TGTGCCAGCAGCTTGCTCGGACGGGATCCCGGGCAGACCCAGTACTTC. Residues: CASSLLGRDPGQTQYF.

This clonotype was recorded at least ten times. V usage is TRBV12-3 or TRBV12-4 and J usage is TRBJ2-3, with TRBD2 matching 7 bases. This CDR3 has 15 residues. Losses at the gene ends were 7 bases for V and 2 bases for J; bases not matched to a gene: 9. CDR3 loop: CASKPAREPTDTQYF. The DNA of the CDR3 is TGTGCCAGCAAACCCGCGCGGGAGCCCACAGATACGCAGTATTTT.

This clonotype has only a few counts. The CDR3 sequence is CASRKGPSQGDTEAFF. In DNA, the CDR3 is TGTGCCAGCAGGAAGGGGCCGTCTCAGGGAGACACTGAAGCTTTCTTT. The chain carries TRBV7-9 and TRBJ1-1; maybe TRBD1 (5 bases). Trimming shortened V by 6 bases and J by 3 bases, and 20 bases separated the two germline ends. The length of the CDR3 is 16 residues. CDR1 SEHNR and CDR2 FQNEAQ come from the germline V gene (reference sequence). Full variable domain (outside the CDR3, taken from reference TRBV7-9 and TRBJ1-1): DTGVSQNPRHKITKRGQNVTFRCDPISEHNRLYWYRQTLGQGPEFLTYFQNEAQLEKSRLLSDRFSAERPKGSFSTLEIQRTEQGDSAMYLCASRKGPSQGDTEAFFGQGTRLTVV.